This T cell receptor beta chain was documented in a study of identifying expanded T cells in peripheral blood. TCRdb keeps only in-frame clones here, not all; method: immunoSEQ multiplex PCR. The top ten hold about a sixth of the sample, which has roughly 100,000 clones, around nine tenths seen once. Healthy donors had no documented immune events, such as infections, while sampled. Sequencing used blood. The origin of this receptor is a person aged 18 to 75 in good health.

CDR3 nucleotide sequence: TGTGCCAGCAGCCCGGGACTAGCGGGGAGCTACCAAGAGACCCAGTACTTC. This codes for CASSPGLAGSYQETQYF. The J gene is TRBJ2-5, the V gene TRBV11-3, with 13 bases identical to TRBD2. CDR1 SGHNT and CDR2 YENEEA come from the germline V gene. The CDR3 is 17 amino acids. The V segment lost 5 bases and the J segment 0 bases; nucleotides outside the gene matches: 6.